This T cell receptor (beta chain) was sequenced in a study of blood T cell repertoires in COVID-19. This CDR3 region has 15 residues. Germline V gene lookup returns CDR1 SGHRS and CDR2 YFSETQ. The V segment lost 0 bases and the J segment 5 bases; nucleotides outside the gene matches: 4. TCRdb keeps only in-frame clones here, not all; method: immunoSEQ multiplex PCR. Of fewer than 60,000 clones in the sample, about 80% were seen once. The material sequenced was peripheral blood. This TCR came from a man aged 60-69 years with acute or convalescent COVID-19. The rearrangement joins TRBV5-1 to TRBJ2-1; 8 nucleotides align to TRBD2. CDR3 bases: TGCGCCAGCAGCTTGGGGACTAGCTCTCACAATGAGCAGTTCTTC. Its protein product is CASSLGTSSHNEQFF.